These 21 T cell receptor beta chains came from one sample sequenced in a study of T cells of healthy individuals. TCRdb reprocessed the 5' RACE reads with MiXCR, giving one entry per CDR3 protein. Among 53,000 or so distinct CDR3 sequences, 14% to 15% were seen once, and the ten largest hold 16%. The receptors stem from a human donor in good health.

Comments on this clonotype: Germline and junction disagree at one end, which may indicate a read error. V is TRBV10-2 and J is TRBJ2-2; TRBD1 matches at 8 bases. The length of the CDR3 is 20 residues. Germline CDR1 reads WSHSY; CDR2 reads SAAADI. The CDR3 sequence: CASSESWTGLGGLETGGLFF. CDR3 DNA sequence: TGCGCCAGCAGTGAGTCCTGGACAGGGCTTGGGGGTCTAGAGACCGGGGGGCTGTTTTTT.

The table lists this clonotype with many counts. The chain is built from TRBV20-1 and TRBJ1-6, with 7 nucleotides matching TRBD1. In germline, CDR1 is DFQATT, CDR2 SNEGSKA (reference sequence). This CDR3 has 15 amino acids. J lost 5 bases, V lost 2 bases, and 6 bases had no gene match. The CDR3, as DNA: TGCAGTGCTAGATCCCTCGGGACAGATAATTCACCCCTCCACTTT. Its protein product is CSARSLGTDNSPLHF.

This clonotype came up a few times. This chain links TRBV19 with TRBJ1-5; a weak D match, TRBD1 (5 bases). The CDR3 is 15 amino acids. V shed 1 base and J shed 2 bases, with 9 bases lying between them. Germline CDR1 LNHDA, CDR2 SQIVND (reference sequence). CDR3 in DNA: TGTGCCAGTAGTATAGGTCGCAGGGGCAATCAGCCCCAGCATTTT. As protein: CASSIGRRGNQPQHF.

There are a few counts of this clonotype. The chain has TRBV7-2 and TRBJ2-7; D may be TRBD1 or TRBD2 (5 bases each). CDR3 size: 13 residues. Trimming stripped 10 bases from V and 7 bases from J, with 20 bases between. The germline CDR1 and CDR2 sequences are SGHTA and FQGNSA. CDR3 in amino acids: CATTTGARGEQYF. The CDR3 region has the DNA TGTGCCACTACGACCGGGGCCCGAGGGGAGCAGTACTTC.

The chain combines TRBV20-1 with TRBJ2-3, with 7 positions matching TRBD2. Unmatched junction bases numbered 14, after V lost 5 bases and J lost 6 bases. CDR1 is DFQATT and CDR2 is SNEGSKA in the germline V gene (reference sequence). The CDR3 consists of 15 residues. The CDR3 DNA follows: TGCAGTGCTGGAGTTAGGACTAGGGAGGGTGATACGCAGTATTTT. Translating it yields CSAGVRTREGDTQYF.

This clonotype showed up many times. The gene calls are TRBV7-2 and TRBJ1-5, with D maybe TRBD1 (6 bases). CDR3 size: 15 residues. Per germline, CDR1 SGHTA and CDR2 FQGNSA. Trimming left V 2 bases short and J 4 bases short, with 12 bases between. CDR3 sequence: CASSLSRGRNQPQHF. CDR3 sequence (DNA): TGTGCCAGCAGCTTATCTAGGGGGAGGAATCAGCCCCAGCATTTT.

The rearrangement links TRBV19 to TRBJ1-6; D is unclear. Germline lookup yields CDR1 LNHDA and CDR2 SQIVND (reference sequence). CDR3 length: 13 amino acids. The V end lost 8 bases, the J end lost 7 bases, and 12 bases lay between the germline ends. The CDR3: CASSITPNSPLHF. The DNA of the CDR3 is TGTGCCAGTTCCATTACCCCGAATTCACCCCTCCACTTT.

This clonotype was seen a handful of times. The chain recombines TRBV5-6 with TRBJ2-7; a weak D match, TRBD2 (5 bases). The CDR3 length is 12 residues. Trimming removed 4 bases from V and 6 bases from J, with 11 bases in between. Per the germline V gene, CDR1 is SGHDT and CDR2 is YYEEEE. CDR3 DNA sequence: TGTGCCAGCAGCCCCGGCGCGGGCGAGCAGTACTTC. This encodes CASSPGAGEQYF.

The gene calls are TRBV12-3 or TRBV12-4 and TRBJ2-5; 11 bases fit TRBD2. The length of the CDR3 is 16 residues. The ends lost 6 bases at V and 3 bases at J; junction bases unmatched: 9. As DNA, the CDR3 is TGTGCCAGCAGCTCCTTATTGGGACTAGCGGAAGAGACCCAGTACTTC. It is translated as CASSSLLGLAEETQYF.

This clonotype was counted many times. The CDR3: CASRIDREGTEAFF. The CDR3 coding sequence is TGTGCCAGCAGGATCGACAGGGAAGGGACTGAAGCTTTCTTT. J is TRBJ1-1 and V is TRBV27; 7 positions agree with TRBD1. Germline V gene sequence: CDR1 MNHEY, CDR2 SMNVEV (reference sequence). The ends lost 6 bases at V and 5 bases at J; junction bases unmatched: 9. The CDR3 loop spans 14 amino acids.

This clonotype was observed at least ten times. V and J are TRBV4-1 and TRBJ2-1; D may be TRBD1 or TRBD2 (5 bases each). V was trimmed by 1 base and J by 1 base, leaving 8 bases between them. The CDR3 runs 15 residues. In germline, CDR1 is MGHRA, CDR2 YSYEKL. CDR3 loop: CASSQGGTSYNEQFF. The CDR3 nucleotides read TGCGCCAGCAGCCAAGGGGGGACGTCCTACAATGAGCAGTTCTTC.

This clonotype showed up many times. The chain combines TRBV4-3 with TRBJ2-1; TRBD2 matches at 8 bases. The germline V gene encodes CDR1 LGHNA and CDR2 YSLEER. V shed 0 bases, J shed 4 bases, and the junction held 11 bases outside the gene matches. The CDR3 totals 18 residues. Here the CDR3 reads CASSQDSSTGGRYNEQFF. Written as DNA, the CDR3 is TGCGCCAGCAGCCAAGATTCTTCGACGGGAGGGCGATACAATGAGCAGTTCTTC.

The sample holds many counts of this clonotype. This chain links TRBV15 with TRBJ2-7, with D maybe TRBD2 (5 bases). V was cut by 1 base and J by 4 bases, with 11 bases left in between. Germline V CDR1 and CDR2: LNHNV, YYDKDF (reference sequence). The CDR3 has 14 amino acids. DNA of the CDR3: TGTGCCACCAGCAGAGTCGGGGTACGGTACGAGCAGTACTTC. It is translated as CATSRVGVRYEQYF.

In its sample, this clonotype was seen many times. The genes are TRBV11-3 and TRBJ1-1; no definite D call. The CDR3 runs 13 residues. CDR1 and CDR2 (germline): SGHNT, YENEEA. V lost 3 bases, J lost 1 base, and 6 bases lay in between. The CDR3 protein is CASSFGANTEAFF. CDR3 DNA: TGTGCCAGCAGCTTCGGAGCGAACACTGAAGCTTTCTTT.

This clonotype turned up a few times. J is TRBJ2-1 and V is TRBV6-5, with 14 bases that match TRBD2. CDR1 MNHEY and CDR2 SVGAGI come from the germline V gene. There are 14 residues in the CDR3. With V trimmed by 6 bases and J by 6 bases, 1 base remained unmatched. CDR3 nucleotides: TGTGCCAGCAGGACTAGCGGGGGGGCCAATGAGCAGTTCTTC. Its translation: CASRTSGGANEQFF.

This clonotype was seen many times. The chain employs TRBV5-1 and TRBJ2-3; 8 bases map to TRBD2. CDR3 length equals 15 residues. The J segment lost 5 bases and the V segment lost 4 bases, leaving 9 bases of the junction unmatched. CDR1 and CDR2 (germline): SGHRS, YFSETQ. Written as DNA, the CDR3 is TGCGCCAGCAGCCCTAGCGGGCACTCCGAAGATACGCAGTATTTT. Translated: CASSPSGHSEDTQYF.

This sequence joins TRBV4-1 and TRBJ2-1, with 11 bases identical to TRBD2. Germline V gene lookup returns CDR1 MGHRA and CDR2 YSYEKL. The CDR3 is 15 amino acids. V trimming: 2 bases; J trimming: 9 bases; junction bases outside the gene matches: 6. In DNA form, the CDR3 reads TGCGCCAGCAGCCAACCCACTAGCGGGAGTATTGAGCAGTTCTTC. Residues: CASSQPTSGSIEQFF.

This clonotype was counted only a few times. This chain joins TRBV3-1 and TRBJ2-7; unclear D gene. From germline, CDR1 is LGHDT and CDR2 YNNKEL (reference sequence). The V end lost 4 bases, the J end lost 2 bases, and 6 bases lay between the germline ends. The CDR3 contains 12 residues. The CDR3 DNA reads TGTGCCAGCAGCCCCTCAGCCTACGAGCAGTACTTC. This codes for CASSPSAYEQYF.

This clonotype has at least ten counts. V gene TRBV24-1 combines with J gene TRBJ1-5, with 10 bases fitting TRBD1. Unmatched junction bases numbered 4, after V lost 7 bases and J lost 2 bases. The CDR3 is 15 amino acids. Germline V gene data show CDR1 as KGHDR and CDR2 as SFDVKD. CDR3 residues: CATSRQGAGNQPQHF. The CDR3 nucleotides read TGTGCCACCAGCCGACAGGGGGCCGGCAATCAGCCCCAGCATTTT.

The chain carries TRBV7-2 and TRBJ2-3, with 10 bases aligning to TRBD2. The CDR3 spans 15 residues. The V and J ends lost 5 bases and 5 bases, in that order; junction bases with no gene match: 7. Germline lookup yields CDR1 SGHTA and CDR2 FQGNSA. The CDR3 sequence is CASSRKRGGQDTQYF. In nucleotides, the CDR3 is TGTGCCAGCAGCCGGAAGCGGGGGGGCCAAGATACGCAGTATTTT. Full variable domain (rest looked up from reference TRBV7-2 and TRBJ2-3): GAGVSQSPSNKVTEKGKDVELRCDPISGHTALYWYRQSLGQGLEFLIYFQGNSAPDKSGLPSDRFSAERTGGSVSTLTIQRTQQEDSAVYLCASSRKRGGQDTQYFGPGTRLTVL.

This chain uses TRBV12-3 or TRBV12-4 with TRBJ1-1, with D perhaps matching TRBD1 (5 bases). This CDR3 has 14 residues. Trimming stripped 6 bases from V and 5 bases from J, with 16 bases between. CDR3 DNA sequence: TGTGCCAGCAGGGGTCGACAGTTGAGGACTGAAGCTTTCTTT. Translated: CASRGRQLRTEAFF.